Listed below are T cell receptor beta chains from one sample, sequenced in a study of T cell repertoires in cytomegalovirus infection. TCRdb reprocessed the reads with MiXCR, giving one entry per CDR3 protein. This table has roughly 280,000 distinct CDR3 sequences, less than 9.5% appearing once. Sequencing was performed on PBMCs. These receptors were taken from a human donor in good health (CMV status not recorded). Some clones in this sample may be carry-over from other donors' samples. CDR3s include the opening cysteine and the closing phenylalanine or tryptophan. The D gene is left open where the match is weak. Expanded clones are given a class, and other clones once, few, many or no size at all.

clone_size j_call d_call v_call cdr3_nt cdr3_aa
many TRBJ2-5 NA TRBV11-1 TGTGCCAGCAGCCTGGGTATCGGGGGTACTCAGTACTTC CASSLGIGGTQYF
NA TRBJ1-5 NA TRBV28 TGTGCCAGCAGTTTAGACACCTTCGGCAATCAGCCCCAGCATTTT CASSLDTFGNQPQHF
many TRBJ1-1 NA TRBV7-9 TGTGCCAGCAGCGCGATGAACACTGAAGCTTTCTTT CASSAMNTEAFF
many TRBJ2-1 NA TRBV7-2 TGTGCCAGCAGCCGGAAGGTTGAGCAGTTCTTC CASSRKVEQFF
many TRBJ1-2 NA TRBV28 TGTGCCAGCAGTTTGAGACAAGTCTATGGCTACACCTTC CASSLRQVYGYTF
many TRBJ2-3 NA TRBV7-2 TGTGCCAGCTCCCCCCCCGGACAAAATACGCAGTATTTT CASSPPGQNTQYF
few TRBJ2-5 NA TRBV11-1 TGTGCCAGCAGCTTAGTGGCGCCGGGGGAGACCCAGTACTTC CASSLVAPGETQYF
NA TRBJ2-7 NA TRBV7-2 TGTGCCAGCAGCCTCAACCAGGTTTCCTACGAGCAGTACTTC CASSLNQVSYEQYF
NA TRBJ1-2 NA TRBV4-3 TGCGCCAGCAGCCAAGATCTCCTAGGACAGTACCTATATGGCTACACCTTC CASSQDLLGQYLYGYTF
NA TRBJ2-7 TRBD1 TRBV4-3 TGCGCCAGCAGCCTCTCAGGTTCCGGGACAGGGGCCTACGAGCAGTACTTC CASSLSGSGTGAYEQYF
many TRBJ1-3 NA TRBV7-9 TGTGCCAGCAGCAGCCGGGAGAACTCTGGAAACACCATATATTTT CASSSRENSGNTIYF
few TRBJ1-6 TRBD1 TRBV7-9 TGTGCCAGCAGCCCCCTCATGGGGACAGGGAATTCACCCCTCCACTTT CASSPLMGTGNSPLHF
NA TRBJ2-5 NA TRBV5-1 TGCGCCAGCAGCCCGACAGCGCAAGAGACCCAGTACTTC CASSPTAQETQYF
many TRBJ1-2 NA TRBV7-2 TGTGCCAGCAGCCCAGGAGGACAGCATTCTAACTATGGCTACACCTTC CASSPGGQHSNYGYTF
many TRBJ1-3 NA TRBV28 TGTGCCAGCAGTTTATGGCAAAACAACTCTGGAAACACCATATATTTT CASSLWQNNSGNTIYF
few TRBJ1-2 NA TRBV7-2 TGTGCCAGCAGCTTAAGCTTTGGGAGTAACTATGGCTACACCTTC CASSLSFGSNYGYTF
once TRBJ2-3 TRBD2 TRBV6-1 TGTGCCACCAACTTAGCGGGAGCGAGGGGTACGCAGTATTTT CATNLAGARGTQYF
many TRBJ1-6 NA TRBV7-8 TGTGCCAGCAGCTTAGTTACAGATTATTCACCCCTCCACTTT CASSLVTDYSPLHF
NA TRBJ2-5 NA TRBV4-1 TGCGCCAGCAGCCAAGATGAGACTAGGGAGACCCAGTACTTC CASSQDETRETQYF
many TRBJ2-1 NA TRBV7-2 TGTGCCAGCAGCTTTAGGCCACTAGCTTTAATAGGGAATGAGCAGTTCTTC CASSFRPLALIGNEQFF
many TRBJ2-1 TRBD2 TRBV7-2 TGTGCCAGCAGCTTCGCAGTCATCGGGGGGGCGGCCGTCAATGAGCAGTTCTTC CASSFAVIGGAAVNEQFF
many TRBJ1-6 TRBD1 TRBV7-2 TGTGCCAGCAGCTTAGTCAGGGGGAATAATTCACCCCTCCACTTT CASSLVRGNNSPLHF
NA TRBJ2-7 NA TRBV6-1 TGTGCCAGCAGTGAAGGAGACAGAGCCAACGAGCAGTACTTC CASSEGDRANEQYF
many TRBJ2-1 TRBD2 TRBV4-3 TGCGCCAGCAGCCAAGGAAGAGGGACTAGCTTGCATGAGCAGTTCTTC CASSQGRGTSLHEQFF
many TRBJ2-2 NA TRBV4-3 TGCGCCAGCAGCCCTCTCGGCGGGGAGCTGTTTTTT CASSPLGGELFF